Below are 3 T cell receptor beta chains sequenced from a single sample in a study of lymphopenia after photon versus proton radiotherapy. Method: immunoSEQ multiplex PCR; TCRdb's copy keeps in-frame clones and lacks some. The sample lists 70,000 or so clones, about nine tenths occurring once. Here the sequenced sample was peripheral blood, taken from a patient treated with photon-based radiotherapy. These receptor sequences come from a woman aged 40 to 50 with cholangiocarcinoma.

V gene TRBV28 combines with J gene TRBJ2-2; D possibly corresponds to TRBD1 (6 bases). The germline CDR1 and CDR2 sequences are MDHEN and SYDVKM. CDR3 length: 15 amino acids. The V and J ends lost 4 bases and 4 bases respectively, with 13 bases between them. The chain's CDR3 is CASSYRQAGTGELFF. The CDR3 DNA follows: TGTGCCAGCAGTTACCGACAGGCCGGCACCGGGGAGCTGTTTTTT.

This sequence joins TRBV7-2 and TRBJ2-7; D is uncertain. In germline, CDR1 is SGHTA, CDR2 FQGNSA. This CDR3 comprises 13 residues. Trimming took 2 bases from V and 6 from J, leaving 11 bases between them. This CDR3 is CASSLREMVEQYF. Written as DNA, the CDR3 is TGTGCCAGCAGCTTAAGGGAAATGGTCGAGCAGTACTTC.

The CDR3 nucleotides read TGTGCCAGCAGGAGGGGGGCGGGGATGGCTGAAGCTTTCTTT. Protein product: CASRRGAGMAEAFF. V is TRBV2 and J is TRBJ1-1, with a tentative D call TRBD1 (6 bases). The CDR3 runs 14 residues. Trimming removed 6 bases from V and 6 bases from J, with 17 bases in between. Germline CDR1 and CDR2: SNHLY and FYNNEI.